A single sample gave rise to the 11 T cell receptor beta chains below, sequenced in a study of T-cell memory formation after mild COVID-19. MiXCR was run by TCRdb on the 5' RACE reads, yielding one entry per CDR3 protein. The sample gives about 400,000 distinct CDR3 sequences, less than 25% of which show up once; 13% is in the top ten. What was sequenced was PBMCs or a T cell subset sorted from them (not recorded which). Every receptor here comes from an adult woman who had mild COVID-19 (a few samples of this study predate the infection). Cell type and time point are not known.

The sample holds a few counts of this clonotype. V usage is TRBV6-6 and J usage is TRBJ1-5; tentatively, D is TRBD1 (5 bases). The CDR3 is 14 residues long. Germline CDR1 reads MNHNY; CDR2 reads SVGAGI (reference sequence). Trimming pared 7 bases from V and 4 bases from J, leaving 14 bases between. The CDR3 loop reads CASTRTGGNQPQHF. The CDR3 DNA sequence: TGTGCCAGCACTCGAACGGGGGGGAATCAGCCCCAGCATTTT.

This clonotype has only a few counts. This rearrangement joins TRBV6-1 to TRBJ2-1; no definite D call. The CDR3 sequence is 11 residues long. The V end was cut by 8 bases, the J end by 4 bases, with 6 bases between. Germline loops: CDR1 MNHNS, CDR2 SASEGT. CDR3 in amino acids: CASLGYNEQFF. CDR3 in DNA: TGTGCCAGCCTGGGGTACAATGAGCAGTTCTTC.

This chain links TRBV9 with TRBJ2-5, with TRBD2 identical over 12 bases. The V gene's germline CDR1 is SGDLS and CDR2 YYNGEE. This CDR3 region has 17 residues. The trim removed 0 bases at V and 2 bases at J, leaving 5 bases unmatched. The CDR3 loop is CASSVATGLAGQETQYF. The CDR3 coding sequence is TGTGCCAGCAGCGTAGCTACAGGACTAGCGGGGCAAGAGACCCAGTACTTC. The full variable domain, in which reference TRBV9 and TRBJ2-5 provide the parts outside the CDR3, is DSGVTQTPKHLITATGQRVTLRCSPRSGDLSVYWYQQSLDQGLQFLIQYYNGEERAKGNILERFSAQQFPDLHSELNLSSLELGDSALYFCASSVATGLAGQETQYFGPGTRLLVL.

This clonotype has more than one count but fewer than ten. The gene calls are TRBV27 and TRBJ2-2; 11 nucleotides line up with TRBD2. The CDR3 is 16 residues long. Germline-derived CDR1 and CDR2 are MNHEY and SMNVEV (reference sequence). The V and J ends lost 7 bases and 2 bases, in that order; junction bases with no gene match: 6. The CDR3 DNA sequence: TGTGCCAGCACCGGGGGACTAGCGGCCAACACCGGGGAGCTGTTTTTT. Translating gives CASTGGLAANTGELFF.

This clonotype was counted a few times. The rearrangement joins TRBV9 to TRBJ1-6, with TRBD1 matching 8 bases. Trimming cost V 5 bases and J 6 bases; bases outside gene matches: 4. CDR3 length: 14 residues. From germline, CDR1 is SGDLS and CDR2 YYNGEE. The CDR3 region has the DNA TGTGCCAGCAGTACAGGGGGGGGTAATTCACCCCTCCACTTT. As protein: CASSTGGGNSPLHF. Full variable domain (missing parts from reference TRBV9 and TRBJ1-6): DSGVTQTPKHLITATGQRVTLRCSPRSGDLSVYWYQQSLDQGLQFLIQYYNGEERAKGNILERFSAQQFPDLHSELNLSSLELGDSALYFCASSTGGGNSPLHFGNGTRLTVT.

This clonotype has only a few counts. This sequence joins TRBV7-9 and TRBJ1-1, with D unclear. The V end lost 5 bases, the J end lost 1 base, and 5 bases lay between the germline ends. The CDR3 totals 12 residues. Germline assignment: CDR1 SEHNR and CDR2 FQNEAQ (reference sequence). The CDR3: CASSHENTEAFF. CDR3 coding DNA: TGTGCCAGCAGCCACGAGAACACTGAAGCTTTCTTT.

The chain links TRBV29-1 to TRBJ1-2; D is ambiguous. Germline V gives CDR1 SQVTM, CDR2 ANQGSEA. The V end lost 2 bases, the J end lost 8 bases, and 12 bases lay between the germline ends. The CDR3 sequence is 12 residues long. The CDR3 nucleotides are TGCAGCGTTGAATGGGTGGGCCCGGGCTACACCTTC. Protein product: CSVEWVGPGYTF.

The rearrangement links TRBV12-3 or TRBV12-4 to TRBJ2-3; 16 bases line up with TRBD2. Germline trimming cut 5 bases from V and 7 bases from J; bases unmatched to any gene: 6. The CDR3 length is 16 residues. The CDR3, as DNA: TGTGCCAGCAGTAAGGGACTAGCGGGAGGGGCGAATACGCAGTATTTT. Translation gives CASSKGLAGGANTQYF.

The V call is TRBV24-1, the J call TRBJ2-3; D remains ambiguous. The length of the CDR3 is 13 residues. Looked up from germline, CDR1 is KGHDR and CDR2 is SFDVKD. Trimming took off 4 bases at V and 4 bases at J, with 8 bases between the two ends. The CDR3 loop is CATSERNADTQYF. CDR3 nucleotides: TGTGCCACCAGTGAACGAAATGCAGATACGCAGTATTTT.

The rearrangement links TRBV6-1 to TRBJ2-7; TRBD1 agrees at 7 bases. Germline loops: CDR1 MNHNS, CDR2 SASEGT. J gave up 3 bases and V 6 bases, and 11 bases lay outside the gene matches. CDR3 length equals 15 residues. The CDR3 loop is CASRQLDRALYEQYF. The CDR3 DNA follows: TGTGCCAGCAGACAACTTGACAGGGCCCTCTACGAGCAGTACTTC.

The sample holds one count of this clonotype. V is TRBV6-5 and J is TRBJ2-2, with a tentative D call TRBD1 (6 bases). The germline V gene has CDR1 MNHEY and CDR2 SVGAGI. Trimming removed 0 bases at V and 7 bases at J, with 15 bases between. This CDR3 comprises 16 residues. The CDR3 DNA reads TGTGCCAGCAGTTACTCCTGGGGGCGCGTCGGCGGGGAGCTGTTTTTT. Translated, it gives CASSYSWGRVGGELFF.